This T cell receptor (beta chain) was recorded in a study of identical twins. Study observations and caveats: Diverse VJ usage suggested most zero-insertion clonotypes were not invariant T cells.

As concerns this clonotype: What it recognizes is unknown.

The germline CDR1 and CDR2 sequences are MDHEN and SYDVKM. This CDR3 has 14 residues. Between the trimmed V and J ends, which lost 6 bases and 5 bases, there was a span of 11 bases. A universal primer binding site was introduced by template switching. The final cDNA contained unique molecular identifiers. TCRdb re-analysed the 5' RACE reads in MiXCR, keeping a single row per CDR3 protein. Of 1.5 million to 2 million distinct CDR3 sequences listed, under 35% are singletons. V and J are TRBV28 and TRBJ2-6; the D gene is possibly TRBD2 (5 bases). Material for sequencing was cord blood. The TCR comes from a newborn girl in good health. DNA of the CDR3: TGTGCCAGCAGCCCCCCGACTAGGGCCAACGTCCTGACTTTC. This codes for CASSPPTRANVLTF.